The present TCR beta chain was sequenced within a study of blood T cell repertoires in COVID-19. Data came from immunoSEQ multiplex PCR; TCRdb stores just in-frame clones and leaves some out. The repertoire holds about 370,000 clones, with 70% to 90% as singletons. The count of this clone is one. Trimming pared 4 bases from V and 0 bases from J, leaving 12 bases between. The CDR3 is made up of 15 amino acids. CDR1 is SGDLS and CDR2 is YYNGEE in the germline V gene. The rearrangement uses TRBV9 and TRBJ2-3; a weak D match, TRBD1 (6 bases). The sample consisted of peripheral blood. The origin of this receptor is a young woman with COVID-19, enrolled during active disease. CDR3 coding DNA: TGTGCCAGCAGCCAAGGACAGCGTAGCACAGATACGCAGTATTTT. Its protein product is CASSQGQRSTDTQYF. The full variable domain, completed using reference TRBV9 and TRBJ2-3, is DSGVTQTPKHLITATGQRVTLRCSPRSGDLSVYWYQQSLDQGLQFLIQYYNGEERAKGNILERFSAQQFPDLHSELNLSSLELGDSALYFCASSQGQRSTDTQYFGPGTRLTVL.